These 12 T cell receptor beta chains were sequenced from one sample in a study of identical twins (dated by TCRdb to between 2015 and 2016). To prepare the library, 5' RACE was applied. The data were produced on an Illumina HiSeq 2000. Using fastp at Q25 and MiXCR, TCRdb reprocessed the public reads and kept productive beta chains. Every CDR3 protein is listed once, alongside the most common genes and DNA of its rows. This sample holds 600,000 to 850,000 distinct CDR3 sequences; over 15% were observed only once. The top ten hold about 12% of the sample. This sample also belongs to another study, concerning T cells expressing NK-cell markers.

Specimen: PBMCs. The receptors derive from a woman in her late teens or twenties in good health.

This clonotype showed up just a few times. The J gene is TRBJ2-7, the V gene TRBV7-8; 11 bases fit TRBD2. Germline lookup yields CDR1 SGHVS and CDR2 FQNEAQ. V lost 4 bases and J lost 7; bases outside the gene matches: 12. The CDR3 contains 16 residues. The DNA of the CDR3 is TGTGCCAGCAGCTACTTAGCGGGAGGGACCCTTCGAGAGCAGTACTTC. This sequence encodes CASSYLAGGTLREQYF.

This chain joins TRBV12-3 or TRBV12-4 and TRBJ1-2; 8 bases are a match to TRBD1. Unmatched junction bases numbered 6, after V lost 6 bases and J lost 3 bases. CDR3 length: 14 residues. This CDR3 is CASSRGRGHYGYTF. The CDR3 DNA is TGTGCCAGCAGCAGGGGGCGCGGGCACTATGGCTACACCTTC.

CDR3 in DNA: TGTGCCAGCAGTTACTATAGCGGGACGGGCTACAATGAGCAGTTCTTC. This codes for CASSYYSGTGYNEQFF. This rearrangement joins TRBV12-3 or TRBV12-4 to TRBJ2-1; TRBD2 matches at 8 bases. J lost 3 bases, V lost 4 bases, and 8 bases had no gene match. The CDR3 has 16 amino acids.

The rearrangement uses TRBV3-1 and TRBJ2-5, with D possibly being TRBD2 (6 bases). The CDR3 spans 15 residues. Trimming took off 5 bases at V and 2 bases at J, with 15 bases between the two ends. CDR1 is LGHDT and CDR2 is YNNKEL in the germline V gene (reference sequence). CDR3 DNA: TGTGCCAGCAGCAAACTCCGACTAGGGCAAGAGACCCAGTACTTC. This translates into CASSKLRLGQETQYF.

This clonotype has a handful of counts. The chain carries TRBV20-1 and TRBJ1-6; D is perhaps TRBD1 (6 bases). This CDR3 region has 21 residues. Germline V gives CDR1 DFQATT, CDR2 SNEGSKA (reference sequence). V was cut by 0 bases and J by 3 bases, with 27 bases left in between. The CDR3 reads CSARDQGRDGGPGLYNSPLHF. CDR3 nucleotide sequence: TGCAGTGCTAGAGATCAAGGCCGGGACGGGGGGCCTGGACTCTATAATTCACCCCTCCACTTT.

This clonotype appeared a few times. The chain uses TRBV20-1 and TRBJ2-2; 7 bases align to TRBD1. J lost 5 bases, V lost 6 bases, and 9 bases had no gene match. Germline V gene sequence: CDR1 DFQATT, CDR2 SNEGSKA (reference sequence). The CDR3 loop spans 14 amino acids. The CDR3 sequence is CSARGTVRTGELFF. The CDR3 DNA reads as TGCAGTGCGAGGGGGACAGTGAGAACCGGGGAGCTGTTTTTT.

This rearrangement joins TRBV20-1 to TRBJ2-7; TRBD2 is a possible D gene (6 bases). The germline V gene encodes CDR1 DFQATT and CDR2 SNEGSKA (reference sequence). The CDR3 runs to 15 residues. DNA for the CDR3: TGCAGCGCCGGAGGGGTGACGAAGGGGACCTACGAGCAGTACTTC. It is translated as CSAGGVTKGTYEQYF.

The genes are TRBV5-1 and TRBJ2-7; D remains unclear. V was trimmed by 0 bases and J by 0 bases, leaving 10 bases between them. Germline V gene data show CDR1 as SGHRS and CDR2 as YFSETQ. The CDR3 contains 15 residues. For the CDR3, the DNA is TGCGCCAGCAGCTTGGATGGCACTACCTCCTACGAGCAGTACTTC. Translating gives CASSLDGTTSYEQYF.

The sample holds a few counts of this clonotype. The chain employs TRBV7-8 and TRBJ2-7; D uncertain. V shed 0 bases and J shed 7 bases, with 10 bases lying between them. The CDR3 is 13 amino acids. Germline V gene sequence: CDR1 SGHVS, CDR2 FQNEAQ. The DNA for the CDR3 is TGTGCCAGCAGCTTAGCGGGCACTCGGGAGCAGTACTTC. Amino acid sequence: CASSLAGTREQYF.

The chain has TRBV11-2 and TRBJ2-1, with 10 bases identical to TRBD2. Looked up from germline, CDR1 is SGHAT and CDR2 is FQNNGV. The CDR3 has 15 residues. J was trimmed by 7 bases and V by 5 bases; bases with no gene match: 8. CDR3 region: CASSTRTSGRNEQFF. Here the CDR3 DNA reads TGTGCCAGCAGCACCCGGACTAGCGGTAGGAATGAGCAGTTCTTC.

This clonotype was counted only a few times. The CDR3 nucleotides read TGTGCCAGCAGTGGCCCAGGGGGAGGTTTGGGTCAGCCCCAGCATTTT. Translation gives CASSGPGGGLGQPQHF. The chain links TRBV12-3 or TRBV12-4 to TRBJ1-5; 7 nucleotides match TRBD1. CDR3 length: 16 residues. V lost 5 bases, J lost 6 bases, and 13 bases stayed unmatched.

This clonotype was seen only a few times. The chain has TRBV29-1 and TRBJ2-3; 7 nucleotides agree with TRBD1. The V gene's germline CDR1 is SQVTM and CDR2 ANQGSEA. The length of the CDR3 is 14 residues. Unmatched junction bases numbered 8, after V lost 7 bases and J lost 1 base. The CDR3 sequence: CSAEYGQGTDTQYF. The CDR3 DNA follows: TGCAGCGCCGAATATGGACAGGGCACAGATACGCAGTATTTT.